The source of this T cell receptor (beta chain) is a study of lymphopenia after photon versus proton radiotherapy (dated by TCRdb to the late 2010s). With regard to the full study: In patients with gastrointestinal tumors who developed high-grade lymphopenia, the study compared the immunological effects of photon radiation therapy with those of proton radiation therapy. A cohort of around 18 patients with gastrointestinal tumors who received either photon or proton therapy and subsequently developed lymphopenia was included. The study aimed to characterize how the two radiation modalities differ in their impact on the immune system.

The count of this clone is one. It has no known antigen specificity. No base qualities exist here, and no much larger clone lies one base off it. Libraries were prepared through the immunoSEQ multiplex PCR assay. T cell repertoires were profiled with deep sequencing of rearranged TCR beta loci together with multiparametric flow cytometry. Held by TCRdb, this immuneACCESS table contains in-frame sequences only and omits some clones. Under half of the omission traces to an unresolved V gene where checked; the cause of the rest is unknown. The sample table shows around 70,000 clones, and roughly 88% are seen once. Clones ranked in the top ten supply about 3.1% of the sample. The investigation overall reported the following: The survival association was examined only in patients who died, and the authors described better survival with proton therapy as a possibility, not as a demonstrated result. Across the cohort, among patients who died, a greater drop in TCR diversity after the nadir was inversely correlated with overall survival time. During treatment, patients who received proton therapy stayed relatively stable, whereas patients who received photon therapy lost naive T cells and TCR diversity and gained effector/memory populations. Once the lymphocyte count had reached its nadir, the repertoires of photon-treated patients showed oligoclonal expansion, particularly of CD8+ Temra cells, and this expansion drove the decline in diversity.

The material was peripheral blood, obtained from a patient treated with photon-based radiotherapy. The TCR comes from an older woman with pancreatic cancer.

The nucleotides are TGTGCCACCAGCAGAGATCGAGGGGGACATTTAGACAATGAGCAGTTCTTC. The resulting protein is CATSRDRGGHLDNEQFF. The V gene is TRBV15 and the J gene is TRBJ2-1; the D gene is perhaps TRBD1, from 6 matching bases. Reading the germline V gene (reference sequence) gives CDR1 LNHNV and CDR2 YYDKDF. Deletion took 0 bases off V and 5 bases off J, with a span of 17 bases between the germline ends. From the cysteine through the phenylalanine, the CDR3 covers 17 amino acids. Of the read, only the CDR3 DNA is kept; its 51 bases are in frame from base 1.